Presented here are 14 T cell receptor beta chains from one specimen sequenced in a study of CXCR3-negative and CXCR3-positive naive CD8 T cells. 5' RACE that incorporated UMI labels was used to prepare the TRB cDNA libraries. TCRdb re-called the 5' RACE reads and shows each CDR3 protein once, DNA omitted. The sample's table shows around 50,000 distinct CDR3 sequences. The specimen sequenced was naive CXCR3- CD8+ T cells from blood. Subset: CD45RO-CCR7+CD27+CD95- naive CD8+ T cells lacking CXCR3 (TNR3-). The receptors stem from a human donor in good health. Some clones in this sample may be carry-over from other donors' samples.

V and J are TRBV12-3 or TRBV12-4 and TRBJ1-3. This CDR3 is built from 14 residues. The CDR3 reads CASSPLNSGNTIYF.

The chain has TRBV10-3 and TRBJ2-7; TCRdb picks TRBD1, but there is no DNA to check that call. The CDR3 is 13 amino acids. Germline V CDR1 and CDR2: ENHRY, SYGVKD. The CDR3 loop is CAIGMGQGAEQYF.

The CDR3 is CASSLAGYYTF. The chain carries TRBV7-9 and TRBJ1-2. The germline gives CDR1 SEHNR, CDR2 FQNEAQ (reference sequence). This CDR3 is 11 amino acids long.

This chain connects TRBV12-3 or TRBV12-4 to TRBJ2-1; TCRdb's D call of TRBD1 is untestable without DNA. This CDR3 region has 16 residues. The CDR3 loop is CASSPWGQGVSNEQFF.

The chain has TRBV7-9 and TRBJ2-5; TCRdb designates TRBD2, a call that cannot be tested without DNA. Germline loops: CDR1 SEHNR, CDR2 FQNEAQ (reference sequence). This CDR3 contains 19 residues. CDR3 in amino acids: CASSLVTRLAGAVQETQYF.

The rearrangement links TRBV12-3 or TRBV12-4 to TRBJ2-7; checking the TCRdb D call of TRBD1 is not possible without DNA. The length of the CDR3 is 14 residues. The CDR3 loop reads CASSPGTGSTEQYF.

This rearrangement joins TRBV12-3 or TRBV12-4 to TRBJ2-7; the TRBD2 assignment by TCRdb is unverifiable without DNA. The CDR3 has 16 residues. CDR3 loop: CASSHSGGFPSYEQYF.

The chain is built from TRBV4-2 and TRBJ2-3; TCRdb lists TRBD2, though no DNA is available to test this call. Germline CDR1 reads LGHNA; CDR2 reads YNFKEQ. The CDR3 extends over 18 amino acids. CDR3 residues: CASSPFGTSGGPTDTQYF.

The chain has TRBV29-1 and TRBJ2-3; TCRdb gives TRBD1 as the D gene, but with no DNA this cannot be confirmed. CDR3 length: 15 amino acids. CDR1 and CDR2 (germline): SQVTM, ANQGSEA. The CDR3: CSVYIGDRGTDTQYF.

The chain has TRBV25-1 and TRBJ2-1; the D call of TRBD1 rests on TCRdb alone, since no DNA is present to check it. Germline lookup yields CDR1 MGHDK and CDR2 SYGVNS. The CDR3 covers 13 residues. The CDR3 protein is CASSRTTYNEQFF.

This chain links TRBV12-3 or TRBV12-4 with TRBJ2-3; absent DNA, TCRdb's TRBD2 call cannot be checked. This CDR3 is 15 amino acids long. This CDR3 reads CASSTQRGGTDTQYF.

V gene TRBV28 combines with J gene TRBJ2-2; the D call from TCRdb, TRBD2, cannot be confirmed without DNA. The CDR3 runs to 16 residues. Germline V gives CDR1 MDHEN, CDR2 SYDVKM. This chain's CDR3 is CASSRLVGGYTGELFF.

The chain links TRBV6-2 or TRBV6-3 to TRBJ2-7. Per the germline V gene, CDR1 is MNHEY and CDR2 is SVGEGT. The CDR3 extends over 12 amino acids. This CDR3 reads CASSSATYEQYF.

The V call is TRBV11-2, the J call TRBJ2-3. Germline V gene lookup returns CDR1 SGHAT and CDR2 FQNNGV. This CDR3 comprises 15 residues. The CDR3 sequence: CASSLLLGSTDTQYF.